This T cell receptor (beta chain) was retrieved from a study of identifying expanded T cells in peripheral blood. Some clones are missing from TCRdb's copy, which holds only in-frame ones; the method was immunoSEQ multiplex PCR. The sample consists of around 57,000 clones, 70% to 90% of them appearing once. The CDR3 contains 14 residues. Germline lookup yields CDR1 SGDLS and CDR2 YYNGEE. Trimming took off 1 base at V and 2 bases at J, with 9 bases between the two ends. This sequence originates from a person between 18 and 70 years old in good health. The chain is built from TRBV9 and TRBJ2-5; D uncertain. Sequencing was performed on blood. The CDR3 reads CASSVSPEQETQYF. Written as DNA, the CDR3 is TGTGCCAGCAGCGTAAGTCCTGAACAAGAGACCCAGTACTTC. The full variable domain, with the rest looked up from reference TRBV9 and TRBJ2-5, is DSGVTQTPKHLITATGQRVTLRCSPRSGDLSVYWYQQSLDQGLQFLIQYYNGEERAKGNILERFSAQQFPDLHSELNLSSLELGDSALYFCASSVSPEQETQYFGPGTRLLVL.